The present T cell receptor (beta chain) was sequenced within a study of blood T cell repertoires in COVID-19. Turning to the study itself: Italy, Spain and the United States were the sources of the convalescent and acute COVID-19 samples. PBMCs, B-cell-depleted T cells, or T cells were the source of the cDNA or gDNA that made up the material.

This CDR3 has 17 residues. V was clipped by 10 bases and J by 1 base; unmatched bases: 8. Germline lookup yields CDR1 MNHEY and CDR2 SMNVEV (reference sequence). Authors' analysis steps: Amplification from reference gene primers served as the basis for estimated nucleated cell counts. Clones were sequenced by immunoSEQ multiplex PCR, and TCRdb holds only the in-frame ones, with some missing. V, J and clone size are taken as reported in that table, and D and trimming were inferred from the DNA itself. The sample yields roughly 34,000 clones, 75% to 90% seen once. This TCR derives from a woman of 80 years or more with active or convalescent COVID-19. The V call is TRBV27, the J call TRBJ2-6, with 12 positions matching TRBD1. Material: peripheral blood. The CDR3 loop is CATRGGQGASGANVLTF. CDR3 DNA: TGTGCCACCAGAGGGGGACAGGGGGCGTCTGGGGCCAACGTCCTGACTTTC.